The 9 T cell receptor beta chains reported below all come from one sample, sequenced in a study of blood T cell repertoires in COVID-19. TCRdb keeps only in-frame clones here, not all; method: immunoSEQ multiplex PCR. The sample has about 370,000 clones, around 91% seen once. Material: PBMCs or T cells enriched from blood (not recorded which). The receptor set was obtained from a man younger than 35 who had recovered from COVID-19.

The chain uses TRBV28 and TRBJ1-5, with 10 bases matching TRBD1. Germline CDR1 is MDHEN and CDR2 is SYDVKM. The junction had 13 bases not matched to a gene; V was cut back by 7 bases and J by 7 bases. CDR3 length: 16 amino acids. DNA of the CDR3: TGTGCCAGCAAACCGGGGGGACAGGGGTCATACCAGCCCCAGCATTTT. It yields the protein CASKPGGQGSYQPQHF.

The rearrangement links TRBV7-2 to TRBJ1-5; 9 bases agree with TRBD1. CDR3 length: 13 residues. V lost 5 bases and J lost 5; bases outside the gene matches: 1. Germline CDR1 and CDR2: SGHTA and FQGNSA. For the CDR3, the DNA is TGTGCCAGCAGCCGGACAGGGGATCAGCCCCAGCATTTT. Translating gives CASSRTGDQPQHF.

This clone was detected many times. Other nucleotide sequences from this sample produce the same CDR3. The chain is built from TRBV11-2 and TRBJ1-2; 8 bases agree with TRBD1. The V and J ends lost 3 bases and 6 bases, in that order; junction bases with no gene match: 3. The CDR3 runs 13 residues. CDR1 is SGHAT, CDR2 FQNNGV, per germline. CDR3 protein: CASSLGTGDGYTF. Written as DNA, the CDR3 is TGTGCCAGCAGCTTGGGGACAGGAGATGGCTACACCTTC.

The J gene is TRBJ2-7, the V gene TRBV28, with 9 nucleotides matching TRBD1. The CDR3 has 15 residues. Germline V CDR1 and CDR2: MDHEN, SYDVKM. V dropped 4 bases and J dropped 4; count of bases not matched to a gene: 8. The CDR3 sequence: CASSSKGDREYEQYF. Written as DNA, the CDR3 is TGTGCCAGCAGTTCCAAGGGGGACAGGGAATACGAGCAGTACTTC.

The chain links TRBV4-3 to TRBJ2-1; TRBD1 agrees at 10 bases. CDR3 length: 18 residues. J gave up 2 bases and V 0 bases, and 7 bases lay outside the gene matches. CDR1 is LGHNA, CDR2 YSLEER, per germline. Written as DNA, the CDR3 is TGCGCCAGCAGCCAAGATGGGGACAGGGGAGGCCCCTACAATGAGCAGTTCTTC. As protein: CASSQDGDRGGPYNEQFF.

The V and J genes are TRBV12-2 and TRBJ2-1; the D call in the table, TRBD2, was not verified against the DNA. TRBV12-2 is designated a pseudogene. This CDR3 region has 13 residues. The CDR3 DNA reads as TGTGCAAGTCGCCCCACCTACGACAATGAGCAGTTCTTC. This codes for CASRPTYDNEQFF.

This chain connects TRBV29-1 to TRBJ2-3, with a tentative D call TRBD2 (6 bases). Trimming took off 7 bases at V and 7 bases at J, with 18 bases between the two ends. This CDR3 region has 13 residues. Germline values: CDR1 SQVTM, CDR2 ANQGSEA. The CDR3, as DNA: TGCAGCGGCAGGGACTTGGGGAGTCATACGCAGTATTTT. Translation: CSGRDLGSHTQYF.

The CDR3 sequence is CASSLGGGRNQPQHF. CDR3 sequence (DNA): TGTGCCAGCAGCCTGGGGGGGGGCCGGAATCAGCCCCAGCATTTT. The rearrangement uses TRBV5-4 and TRBJ1-5, with a tentative D call TRBD1 (6 bases). Trimming took off 4 bases at V and 4 bases at J, with 15 bases between the two ends. In germline, CDR1 is SGHNT, CDR2 YYREEE (reference sequence). CDR3 length: 15 amino acids.

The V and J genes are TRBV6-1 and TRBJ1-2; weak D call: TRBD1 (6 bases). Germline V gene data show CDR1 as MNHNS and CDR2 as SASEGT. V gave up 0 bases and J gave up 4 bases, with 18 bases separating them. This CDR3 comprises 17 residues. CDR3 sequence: CASSEAPGQLYSYGYTF. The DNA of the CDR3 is TGTGCCAGCAGTGAAGCGCCCGGACAGCTTTACTCCTATGGCTACACCTTC.